The clone carrying this T cell receptor beta chain occurred a few times. J was trimmed by 6 bases and V by 4 bases; bases with no gene match: 6. The CDR3 is made up of 14 amino acids. TCRdb passed the RT-PCR reads through MiXCR, listing each CDR3 protein once. Of hundreds of thousands of distinct CDR3 sequences listed, 14% are singletons. Sequencing was done on a sample of memory CD4+ T cells from blood. This chain uses TRBV12-3 or TRBV12-4 with TRBJ2-1; 7 bases are shared with TRBD1. The clonotype comes from a female donor in good health, serving as a healthy control. The CDR3 sequence: CASSSGRGINEQFF. CDR3 bases: TGTGCCAGCAGTTCGGGCAGGGGGATCAATGAGCAGTTCTTC.